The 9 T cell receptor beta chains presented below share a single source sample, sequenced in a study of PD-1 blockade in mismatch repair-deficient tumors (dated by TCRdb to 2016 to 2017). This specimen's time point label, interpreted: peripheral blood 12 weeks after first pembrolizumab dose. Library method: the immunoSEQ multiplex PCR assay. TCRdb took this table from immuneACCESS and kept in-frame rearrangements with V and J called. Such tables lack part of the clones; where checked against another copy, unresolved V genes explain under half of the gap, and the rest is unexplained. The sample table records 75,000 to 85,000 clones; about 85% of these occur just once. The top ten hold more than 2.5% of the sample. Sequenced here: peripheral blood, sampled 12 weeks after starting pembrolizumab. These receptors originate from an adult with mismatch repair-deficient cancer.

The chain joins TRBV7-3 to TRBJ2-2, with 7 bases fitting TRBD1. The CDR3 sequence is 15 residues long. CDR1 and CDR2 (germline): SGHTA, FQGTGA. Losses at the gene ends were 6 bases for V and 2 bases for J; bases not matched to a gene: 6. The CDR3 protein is CASRTGTANTGELFF. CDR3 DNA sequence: TGTGCCAGCAGGACCGGGACAGCTAACACCGGGGAGCTGTTTTTT.

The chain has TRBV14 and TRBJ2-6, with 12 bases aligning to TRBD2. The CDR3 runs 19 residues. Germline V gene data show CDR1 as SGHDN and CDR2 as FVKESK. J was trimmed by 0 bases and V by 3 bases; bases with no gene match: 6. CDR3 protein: CASSHVGLAGFSGANVLTF. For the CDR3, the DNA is TGTGCCAGCAGCCACGTGGGACTAGCGGGTTTCTCTGGGGCCAACGTCCTGACTTTC.

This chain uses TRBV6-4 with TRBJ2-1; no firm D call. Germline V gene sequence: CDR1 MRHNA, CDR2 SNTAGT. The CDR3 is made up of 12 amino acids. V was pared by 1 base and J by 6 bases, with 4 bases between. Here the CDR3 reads CASSDWRNEQFF. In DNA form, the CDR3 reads TGTGCCAGCAGTGACTGGCGCAATGAGCAGTTCTTC.

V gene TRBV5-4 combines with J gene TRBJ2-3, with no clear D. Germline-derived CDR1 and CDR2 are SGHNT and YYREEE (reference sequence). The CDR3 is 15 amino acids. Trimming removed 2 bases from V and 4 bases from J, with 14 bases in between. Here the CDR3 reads CASSLWRWHADTQYF. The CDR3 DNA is TGTGCCAGCAGCTTATGGAGATGGCACGCAGATACGCAGTATTTT. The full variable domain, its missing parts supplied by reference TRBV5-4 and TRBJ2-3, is ETGVTQSPTHLIKTRGQQVTLRCSSQSGHNTVSWYQQALGQGPQFIFQYYREEENGRGNFPPRFSGLQFPNYSSELNVNALELDDSALYLCASSLWRWHADTQYFGPGTRLTVL.

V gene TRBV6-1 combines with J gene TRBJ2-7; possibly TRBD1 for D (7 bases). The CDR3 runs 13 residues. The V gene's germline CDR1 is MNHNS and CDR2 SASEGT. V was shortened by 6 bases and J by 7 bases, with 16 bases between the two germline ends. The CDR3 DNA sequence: TGTGCCAGCAGGATCGGAGGGGGCGATGAGCAGTACTTC. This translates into CASRIGGGDEQYF.

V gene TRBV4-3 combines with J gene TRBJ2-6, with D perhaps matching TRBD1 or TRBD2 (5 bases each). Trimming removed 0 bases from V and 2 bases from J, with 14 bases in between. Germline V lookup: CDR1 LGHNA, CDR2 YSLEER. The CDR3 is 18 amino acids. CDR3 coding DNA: TGCGCCAGCAGCCAAGATGGGACGGGTAGCCCTGGGGCCAACGTCCTGACTTTC. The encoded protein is CASSQDGTGSPGANVLTF.

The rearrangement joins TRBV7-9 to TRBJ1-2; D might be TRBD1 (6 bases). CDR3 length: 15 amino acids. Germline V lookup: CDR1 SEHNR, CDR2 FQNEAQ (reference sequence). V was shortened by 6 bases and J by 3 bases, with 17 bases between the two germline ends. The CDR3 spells CASSFGGGSHYGYTF. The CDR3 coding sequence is TGTGCCAGCAGTTTCGGAGGGGGGAGCCACTATGGCTACACCTTC.

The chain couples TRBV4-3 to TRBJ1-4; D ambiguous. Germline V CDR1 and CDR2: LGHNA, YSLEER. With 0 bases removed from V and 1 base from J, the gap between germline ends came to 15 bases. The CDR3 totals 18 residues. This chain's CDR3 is CASSQDWGALVTNEKLFF. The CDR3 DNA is TGCGCCAGCAGCCAAGATTGGGGAGCACTTGTAACTAATGAAAAACTGTTTTTT.

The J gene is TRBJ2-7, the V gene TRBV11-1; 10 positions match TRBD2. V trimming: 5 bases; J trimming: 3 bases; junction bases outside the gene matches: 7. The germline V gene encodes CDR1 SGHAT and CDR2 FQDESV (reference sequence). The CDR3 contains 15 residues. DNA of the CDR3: TGTGCCAGCAGCCAGGGACTAGCGAACCTCTACGAGCAGTACTTC. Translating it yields CASSQGLANLYEQYF.